These 29 T cell receptor beta chains originate from one sample sequenced in a study of blood T cell repertoires in COVID-19. Repertoires were generated with immunoSEQ multiplex PCR, while TCRdb's copy carries only in-frame clones and drops some. Found here are over 120,000 clones, approximately 80% of them singletons; the top ten hold around 8.4%. Sequencing input: peripheral blood. The receptors stem from a human donor in a cohort sampled during active COVID-19.

The V call is TRBV3-1 (or the pseudogene TRBV3-2), the J call TRBJ2-7; 11 bases agree with TRBD2. Germline CDR1 and CDR2: LGHDT and YNNKEL (reference sequence). The CDR3 extends over 14 amino acids. Trimming cost V 3 bases and J 5 bases; bases outside gene matches: 3. CDR3 loop: CASSHSGRGNEQYF. In nucleotides, the CDR3 is TGTGCCAGCAGCCATAGCGGGAGGGGCAACGAGCAGTACTTC.

The gene calls are TRBV21-1 and TRBJ1-6. TRBV21-1 is termed a pseudogene. The CDR3 has 17 residues. This CDR3 is CASSEAGTGSYNSPLHF. The DNA for the CDR3 is TGTGCCAGCAGCGAGGCCGGCACCGGCTCCTATAATTCACCCCTCCACTTT.

The V and J genes are TRBV19 and TRBJ2-2, with TRBD1 as a possible D gene (6 bases). Trimming pared 5 bases from V and 4 bases from J, leaving 11 bases between. Germline CDR1 is LNHDA and CDR2 is SQIVND (reference sequence). This CDR3 has 14 residues. The chain's CDR3 is CASSETTGTGELFF. For the CDR3, the DNA is TGTGCCAGTAGTGAGACGACAGGCACCGGGGAGCTGTTTTTT.

This clone was observed a single time. The genes are TRBV6-5 and TRBJ1-1; 12 bases fit TRBD1. V dropped 6 bases and J dropped 7; count of bases not matched to a gene: 9. The CDR3 has 15 amino acids. Looked up from germline, CDR1 is MNHEY and CDR2 is SVGAGI. CDR3 nucleotides: TGTGCCAGCAGGGGATTAGGGACAGGGGGCGTTGAAGCTTTCTTT. This sequence encodes CASRGLGTGGVEAFF.

The chain recombines TRBV9 with TRBJ2-5; a possible D gene is TRBD1 (5 bases). V lost 4 bases and J 5 bases, leaving 15 bases between the germline ends. CDR3 size: 14 residues. CDR1 SGDLS and CDR2 YYNGEE come from the germline V gene. The CDR3, as DNA: TGTGCCAGCAGCCCAGGCCCCCCAGGGGAGACCCAGTACTTC. This translates into CASSPGPPGETQYF.

The chain joins TRBV18 to TRBJ2-3, with TRBD2 matching over 11 bases. The germline CDR1 and CDR2 sequences are KGHSH and LQKENI. V was pared by 4 bases and J by 2 bases, with 2 bases of the junction left unmatched. The CDR3 is 15 amino acids. This CDR3 reads CASSRLAGITDTQYF. DNA of the CDR3: TGTGCCAGCTCACGACTAGCGGGGATCACAGATACGCAGTATTTT.

The chain combines TRBV11-2 with TRBJ1-4; 7 bases map to TRBD1. The CDR3 extends over 12 amino acids. CDR1 and CDR2 from the germline V gene are SGHAT and FQNNGV. V lost 1 base, J lost 17 bases, and 7 bases stayed unmatched. The CDR3 DNA reads TGTGCCAGCAGCTTAGGAGATCGGGACAGATTTTTT. Encoded protein: CASSLGDRDRFF.

The chain recombines TRBV11-2 with TRBJ2-7; TRBD1 is a possible D gene (5 bases). V was pared by 0 bases and J by 2 bases, with 17 bases between. The CDR3 extends over 17 amino acids. CDR1 is SGHAT and CDR2 is FQNNGV in the germline V gene. The CDR3 is CASSLDLQVATPYEQYF. The CDR3 coding sequence is TGTGCCAGCAGCTTAGATTTACAGGTAGCTACCCCCTACGAGCAGTACTTC.

This clone was detected only once. The chain links TRBV6-1 to TRBJ2-2, with D perhaps TRBD1 (5 bases). Trimming took off 4 bases at V and 0 bases at J, with 12 bases between the two ends. The CDR3 covers 16 residues. The V gene's germline CDR1 is MNHNS and CDR2 SASEGT. The CDR3 loop is CASSGLRGANTGELFF. DNA for the CDR3: TGTGCCAGCAGTGGCTTAAGGGGCGCGAACACCGGGGAGCTGTTTTTT.

CDR3 sequence: CASSKIAGPQHF. The CDR3, as DNA: TGTGCCAGTAGTAAAATTGCGGGGCCCCAGCATTTT. V and J are TRBV19 and TRBJ1-5; no definite D call. V lost 4 bases to trimming and J lost 9 bases, with 10 bases between them. This CDR3 region has 12 residues. From germline, CDR1 is LNHDA and CDR2 SQIVND (reference sequence).

Here the CDR3 reads CASSQPKTGTGETQYF. DNA for the CDR3: TGTGCCAGCAGCCAACCTAAGACAGGGACGGGTGAGACCCAGTACTTC. The chain has TRBV4-2 and TRBJ2-5, with 7 bases lining up with TRBD1. The ends lost 2 bases at V and 5 bases at J; junction bases unmatched: 11. The CDR3 totals 16 residues. Germline values: CDR1 LGHNA, CDR2 YNFKEQ.

The CDR3 loop reads CASGAGRSEETQYF. The CDR3 bases are TGTGCCAGCGGAGCGGGACGCTCGGAAGAGACCCAGTACTTC. The rearrangement joins TRBV2 to TRBJ2-5; 7 bases are shared with TRBD2. CDR3 length: 14 residues. V shed 8 bases, J shed 3 bases, and the junction held 9 bases outside the gene matches. The V gene's germline CDR1 is SNHLY and CDR2 FYNNEI.

The chain couples TRBV21-1 to TRBJ1-5; TRBD1, the table's D call, was not compared with the DNA. TRBV21-1 corresponds to a pseudogene. The CDR3 has 17 amino acids. The CDR3 protein is CASSSGQELYSNQPQHF. The CDR3 DNA is TGTGCCAGCAGCTCGGGACAAGAGCTTTATAGCAATCAGCCCCAGCATTTT.

The rearrangement uses TRBV7-2 and TRBJ1-2, with D unclear. The V end lost 0 bases, the J end lost 6 bases, and 14 bases lay between the germline ends. Germline V gene sequence: CDR1 SGHTA, CDR2 FQGNSA. The CDR3 runs to 15 residues. The CDR3 region is CASSLAGASRDGYTF. CDR3 DNA sequence: TGTGCCAGCAGCTTAGCCGGTGCTTCTCGGGATGGCTACACCTTC.

J is TRBJ2-7 and V is TRBV5-5, with 7 bases matching TRBD2. Germline-derived CDR1 and CDR2 are SGHKS and YYEKEE (reference sequence). With 4 bases clipped from V and 2 bases from J, the junction kept 18 bases outside the gene matches. CDR3 length: 18 residues. The CDR3 loop is CASSRLESHGTIAYEQYF. As DNA, the CDR3 is TGTGCCAGCAGCCGTCTTGAATCCCACGGGACTATAGCCTACGAGCAGTACTTC.

The V gene is TRBV10-3, the J gene TRBJ2-5; 9 positions agree with TRBD2. Germline V CDR1 and CDR2: ENHRY, SYGVKD. The CDR3 runs 18 residues. V was clipped by 4 bases and J by 4 bases; unmatched bases: 16. This CDR3 is CAISAGSGSLAGGETQYF. The CDR3 DNA reads TGTGCCATCAGTGCGGGGTCAGGATCACTAGCGGGCGGAGAGACCCAGTACTTC.

The chain is built from TRBV20-1 and TRBJ2-1; D remains unclear. Germline CDR1 and CDR2: DFQATT and SNEGSKA (reference sequence). V was shortened by 3 bases and J by 4 bases, with 19 bases between the two germline ends. This CDR3 has 16 residues. The CDR3 DNA follows: TGCAGTGCTAGTGTACGCGACTCGTTGATTTACAATGAGCAGTTCTTC. As protein: CSASVRDSLIYNEQFF.

J is TRBJ1-1 and V is TRBV28, with 10 positions matching TRBD1. Germline assignment: CDR1 MDHEN and CDR2 SYDVKM. V trimming: 5 bases; J trimming: 6 bases; junction bases outside the gene matches: 12. The CDR3 sequence is 16 residues long. CDR3 DNA sequence: TGTGCCAGCAGTCTCCATCCGGGACAGGGGCCCTCTGAAGCTTTCTTT. Translating gives CASSLHPGQGPSEAFF.

V and J are TRBV19 and TRBJ2-1; TRBD1 aligns across 8 bases. The CDR3 is 16 residues long. With V trimmed by 5 bases and J by 0 bases, 6 bases remained unmatched. Per germline, CDR1 LNHDA and CDR2 SQIVND (reference sequence). CDR3 loop: CASSDYRGYSYNEQFF. In nucleotides, the CDR3 is TGTGCCAGTAGTGACTACAGGGGGTACTCCTACAATGAGCAGTTCTTC.

The chain carries TRBV7-2 and TRBJ2-7; 10 bases align to TRBD2. Germline CDR1 is SGHTA and CDR2 is FQGNSA. This CDR3 is 15 amino acids long. Losses at the gene ends were 5 bases for V and 0 bases for J; bases not matched to a gene: 4. CDR3 DNA sequence: TGTGCCAGCAGCCTCACTAGCGGGGACTCCTACGAGCAGTACTTC. It specifies CASSLTSGDSYEQYF.

CDR3 sequence (DNA): TGTGCCAGCAGTACCCAGGCCATGAAGCAGTACTTC. This encodes CASSTQAMKQYF. V gene TRBV2 combines with J gene TRBJ2-7; D gene unclear. The CDR3 length is 12 residues. CDR1 and CDR2 from the germline V gene are SNHLY and FYNNEI. Between the trimmed V and J ends, which lost 5 bases and 8 bases, there was a span of 13 bases.

J is TRBJ2-7 and V is TRBV11-2, with 10 bases lining up with TRBD1. V lost 5 bases, J lost 10 bases, and 17 bases stayed unmatched. This CDR3 has 16 residues. The germline CDR1 and CDR2 sequences are SGHAT and FQNNGV. The CDR3 DNA reads as TGTGCCAGCAGCGCACTCCCGGGACAGGGGCGGCTGATTCAGTACTTC. Translated, it gives CASSALPGQGRLIQYF.

The V call is TRBV9, the J call TRBJ2-7, with D tentatively TRBD1 (6 bases). V lost 0 bases, J lost 2 bases, and 15 bases lay in between. The CDR3 extends over 16 amino acids. Per the germline V gene, CDR1 is SGDLS and CDR2 is YYNGEE. The CDR3, as DNA: TGTGCCAGCAGCGTAGACCAGGGGATAAGGCCCTACGAGCAGTACTTC. Its translation is CASSVDQGIRPYEQYF.

This clone is a singleton in its sample. This chain links TRBV18 with TRBJ1-1; 7 nucleotides match TRBD1. V dropped 0 bases and J dropped 0; count of bases not matched to a gene: 1. CDR3 length: 15 residues. Germline values: CDR1 KGHSH, CDR2 LQKENI. This CDR3 reads CASSPPDRVNTEAFF. CDR3 nucleotides: TGTGCCAGCTCACCACCCGACAGGGTGAACACTGAAGCTTTCTTT.

The chain employs TRBV4-2 and TRBJ1-6; TRBD1 aligns across 8 bases. Germline loops: CDR1 LGHNA, CDR2 YNFKEQ. The CDR3 has 17 amino acids. The trim removed 5 bases at V and 6 bases at J, leaving 12 bases unmatched. The CDR3: CASSNQGARGSNSPLHF. CDR3 DNA: TGTGCCAGCAGCAACCAGGGGGCGAGGGGTAGTAATTCACCCCTCCACTTT.

The V call is TRBV5-6, the J call TRBJ2-2; 8 bases agree with TRBD2. The junction had 11 bases not matched to a gene; V was cut back by 0 bases and J by 4 bases. Germline CDR1 reads SGHDT; CDR2 reads YYEEEE. The CDR3 is 18 residues long. CDR3 bases: TGTGCCAGCAGCTTGGCCAGCGGGAGAACCTACTCCACCGGGGAGCTGTTTTTT. This encodes CASSLASGRTYSTGELFF.

This chain links TRBV6-5 with TRBJ1-4, with a tentative D call TRBD1 (6 bases). CDR1 is MNHEY and CDR2 is SVGAGI in the germline V gene. This CDR3 is built from 15 residues. V lost 1 base to trimming and J lost 7 bases, with 13 bases between them. CDR3 in amino acids: CASSYWGGAGEKLFF. As DNA, the CDR3 is TGTGCCAGCAGTTACTGGGGGGGGGCGGGTGAAAAACTGTTTTTT.

This sequence joins TRBV4-3 and TRBJ2-1, with D unresolved. The CDR3 sequence is 16 residues long. Germline-derived CDR1 and CDR2 are LGHNA and YSLEER. Trimming left V 0 bases short and J 4 bases short, with 13 bases between. CDR3 region: CASSQDPASKYNEQFF. For the CDR3, the DNA is TGCGCCAGCAGCCAAGATCCGGCTAGTAAATACAATGAGCAGTTCTTC.

The chain is built from TRBV6-2 or TRBV6-3 and TRBJ1-5; TRBD1 agrees at 10 bases. Trimming took 6 bases from V and 5 from J; bases not matched to a gene: 4. This CDR3 is built from 14 residues. Germline V gives CDR1 MNHEY, CDR2 SVGEGT. The CDR3 here is CASSRDRGDQPQHF. CDR3 nucleotides: TGTGCCAGCAGCCGGGACAGGGGAGATCAGCCCCAGCATTTT.